These 31 T cell receptor beta chains share one sample of origin, sequenced in a study of blood T cell repertoires in COVID-19. Assay used: immunoSEQ multiplex PCR; TCRdb lists only in-frame clones, some missing. The sample shows about 350,000 clones, roughly 90% of them seen only once. Material for sequencing was PBMCs or T cells enriched from blood (not recorded which). These receptors originate from a woman under 40 who had been exposed to COVID-19.

This chain links TRBV11-3 with TRBJ2-7; D is possibly TRBD2 (5 bases). Germline loops: CDR1 SGHNT, CDR2 YENEEA. With 4 bases removed from V and 2 bases from J, the gap between germline ends came to 12 bases. The CDR3 has 14 residues. The CDR3 spells CASSSIDYTYEQYF. The CDR3 nucleotides are TGTGCCAGCAGCTCCATTGACTATACCTACGAGCAGTACTTC.

This chain joins TRBV28 and TRBJ2-1, with D hard to call. Germline-derived CDR1 and CDR2 are MDHEN and SYDVKM. V dropped 3 bases and J dropped 2 bases, with 5 bases sitting between them. The CDR3 is 13 residues long. For the CDR3, the DNA is TGTGCCAGCAGTTTGGGCCCCTACAATGAGCAGTTCTTC. This codes for CASSLGPYNEQFF. The full variable domain, its missing parts supplied by reference TRBV28 and TRBJ2-1, is DVKVTQSSRYLVKRTGEKVFLECVQDMDHENMFWYRQDPGLGLRLIYFSYDVKMKEKGDIPEGYSVSREKKERFSLILESASTNQTSMYLCASSLGPYNEQFFGPGTRLTVL.

The chain couples TRBV11-2 to TRBJ1-4; TRBD1 agrees at 7 bases. The germline CDR1 and CDR2 sequences are SGHAT and FQNNGV. The length of the CDR3 is 16 residues. J gave up 2 bases and V 5 bases, and 8 bases lay outside the gene matches. The CDR3 sequence is CASSPGTDWTNEKLFF. The CDR3 bases are TGTGCCAGCAGCCCAGGGACAGATTGGACTAATGAAAAACTGTTTTTT.

The V call is TRBV15, the J call TRBJ1-1; 8 bases line up with TRBD1. CDR3 length equals 14 residues. Germline V gives CDR1 LNHNV, CDR2 YYDKDF (reference sequence). The V and J ends lost 2 bases and 4 bases, in that order; junction bases with no gene match: 3. In DNA form, the CDR3 reads TGTGCCACCAGCAGAACTGACAGGGGCACTGAAGCTTTCTTT. This translates into CATSRTDRGTEAFF.

The gene calls are TRBV7-9 and TRBJ1-2; TRBD1 matches at 8 bases. Germline loops: CDR1 SEHNR, CDR2 FQNEAQ (reference sequence). V was pared by 5 bases and J by 5 bases, with 10 bases of the junction left unmatched. The CDR3 has 15 amino acids. The CDR3 reads CASSPSGTGAYGYTF. The CDR3 coding sequence is TGTGCCAGCAGCCCCAGCGGGACAGGAGCGTATGGCTACACCTTC.

The chain carries TRBV12-5 and TRBJ2-5; the match to TRBD1 covers 8 bases. Germline CDR1 and CDR2: LGHNT and FRNRAP. J lost 5 bases, V lost 5 bases, and 10 bases had no gene match. CDR3 size: 15 residues. CDR3 sequence (DNA): TGTGCTAGTGGTCCGCCGACAGGGGAAGAGGAGACCCAGTACTTC. Translating it yields CASGPPTGEEETQYF.

The chain joins TRBV3-1 (or the pseudogene TRBV3-2) to TRBJ2-7, with D perhaps matching TRBD2 (6 bases). Trimming left V 2 bases short and J 7 bases short, with 18 bases between. The CDR3 runs 15 residues. The germline V gene has CDR1 LGHDT and CDR2 YNNKEL (reference sequence). This chain's CDR3 is CASSQSVLATTEQYF. In nucleotides, the CDR3 is TGTGCCAGCAGCCAATCGGTACTAGCTACTACGGAGCAGTACTTC.

This clone has only one observation. The V call is TRBV11-2, the J call TRBJ2-7; TRBD1 matches 7 bases. Germline trimming cut 3 bases from V and 3 bases from J; bases unmatched to any gene: 8. The V gene's germline CDR1 is SGHAT and CDR2 FQNNGV. This CDR3 has 15 amino acids. In DNA form, the CDR3 reads TGTGCCAGCAGCTTCACTCCGGGACAGATCTACGAGCAGTACTTC. Translation gives CASSFTPGQIYEQYF.

The CDR3 DNA follows: TGTGCCAGTAGTACCATTACAGGGGGCTGGGCTGAAGCTTTCTTT. Its translation is CASSTITGGWAEAFF. The chain uses TRBV19 and TRBJ1-1; 9 positions agree with TRBD1. Trimming took 4 bases from V and 6 from J; bases not matched to a gene: 9. This CDR3 contains 15 residues. CDR1 LNHDA and CDR2 SQIVND come from the germline V gene (reference sequence).

V is TRBV5-4 and J is TRBJ1-1; D is perhaps TRBD1 (5 bases). The CDR3 runs to 15 residues. Trimming stripped 0 bases from V and 1 base from J, with 10 bases between. Germline CDR1 is SGHNT and CDR2 is YYREEE (reference sequence). CDR3 in amino acids: CASSLGPRENTEAFF. CDR3 DNA sequence: TGTGCCAGCAGCTTGGGCCCCAGGGAGAACACTGAAGCTTTCTTT.

The gene calls are TRBV6-5 and TRBJ1-1; the D is unclear. CDR1 and CDR2 (germline): MNHEY, SVGAGI. The V gene lost 10 bases and the J gene lost 1 base, with 13 bases spanning the gap. The CDR3 loop spans 13 amino acids. In DNA, the CDR3 is TGTGCCACCGAAATGAGAGCGAACACTGAAGCTTTCTTT. Protein: CATEMRANTEAFF.

This sequence joins TRBV19 and TRBJ2-2, with 9 bases matching TRBD2. The germline V gene has CDR1 LNHDA and CDR2 SQIVND (reference sequence). With 5 bases clipped from V and 6 bases from J, the junction kept 7 bases outside the gene matches. There are 15 residues in the CDR3. The CDR3 DNA reads TGTGCCAGTAGTCCATCGGGACTAGCTGCCGGGGAGCTGTTTTTT. Protein: CASSPSGLAAGELFF.

The chain recombines TRBV3-1 (or the pseudogene TRBV3-2) with TRBJ2-4; 15 bases match TRBD2. Germline assignment: CDR1 LGHDT and CDR2 YNNKEL (reference sequence). J lost 9 bases, V lost 1 base, and 7 bases had no gene match. This CDR3 is 17 amino acids long. CDR3 residues: CASSQGGGLAGGSIQYF. In nucleotides, the CDR3 is TGTGCCAGCAGCCAAGGCGGTGGACTAGCGGGAGGGTCCATTCAGTACTTC.

This clone was observed a few times. V and J are TRBV7-8 and TRBJ1-1, with a possible D match to TRBD1 (6 bases). Germline values: CDR1 SGHVS, CDR2 FQNEAQ. The CDR3 covers 15 residues. Trimming removed 6 bases at V and 4 bases at J, with 18 bases between. For the CDR3, the DNA is TGTGCCAGCAGTTATATCGACAGGTCGGGCACTGAAGCTTTCTTT. It encodes CASSYIDRSGTEAFF.

J is TRBJ1-3 and V is TRBV3-1 (or the pseudogene TRBV3-2); TRBD1 aligns across 8 bases. In germline, CDR1 is LGHDT, CDR2 YNNKEL (reference sequence). V was clipped by 3 bases and J by 8 bases; unmatched bases: 3. The CDR3 is 13 amino acids. This CDR3 reads CASSHGTGDTIYF. The DNA of the CDR3 is TGTGCCAGCAGCCATGGGACAGGCGACACCATATATTTT.

The V gene is TRBV25-1, the J gene TRBJ2-1; D unclear. V was clipped by 2 bases and J by 6 bases, with 14 bases between them. The CDR3 loop spans 15 amino acids. Germline assignment: CDR1 MGHDK and CDR2 SYGVNS. In DNA, the CDR3 is TGTGCCAGCAGTGAACCAGACATCCTCCTCAATGAGCAGTTCTTC. Its protein is CASSEPDILLNEQFF.

The chain has TRBV19 and TRBJ1-2; 8 bases are shared with TRBD1. V lost 3 bases to trimming and J lost 6 bases; unmatched junction nucleotides: 9. Germline-derived CDR1 and CDR2 are LNHDA and SQIVND (reference sequence). The CDR3 sequence is 15 residues long. The CDR3 sequence: CASSMGRGPENGYTF. The CDR3 DNA sequence: TGTGCCAGTAGTATGGGCAGGGGGCCGGAGAATGGCTACACCTTC.

The chain uses TRBV5-1 and TRBJ2-1, with 12 positions matching TRBD2. The CDR3 has 16 residues. Germline loops: CDR1 SGHRS, CDR2 YFSETQ. V lost 0 bases, J lost 10 bases, and 8 bases stayed unmatched. CDR3 nucleotides: TGCGCCAGCAGCTTGGGGGTTGCACTAGCGGGAGGCGAGCAGTTCTTC. Protein product: CASSLGVALAGGEQFF.

V usage is TRBV15 and J usage is TRBJ2-7; 8 bases align to TRBD2. Germline CDR1 is LNHNV and CDR2 is YYDKDF (reference sequence). The CDR3 is 15 residues long. V lost 0 bases, J lost 7 bases, and 8 bases stayed unmatched. The CDR3 coding sequence is TGTGCCACCAGCAGAGATCGGGATAGCGGGACAGAGCAGTACTTC. Its translation: CATSRDRDSGTEQYF.

This clone turned up a few times. V usage is TRBV10-3 and J usage is TRBJ2-5; D call uncertain. CDR1 and CDR2 from the germline V gene are ENHRY and SYGVKD. Deletions cut 0 bases from V and 0 bases from J, with 8 bases between. The length of the CDR3 is 15 residues. The CDR3: CAISESTRDQETQYF. DNA of the CDR3: TGTGCCATCAGTGAGTCGACTCGGGACCAAGAGACCCAGTACTTC.

The sample holds one count of this clone. Other DNA sequences in this specimen translate into the identical CDR3. The V gene is TRBV6-5, the J gene TRBJ2-7; 10 bases are a match to TRBD1. Germline loops: CDR1 MNHEY, CDR2 SVGAGI. The CDR3 is made up of 15 amino acids. V was pared by 6 bases and J by 2 bases, with 7 bases of the junction left unmatched. CDR3 sequence: CASSSPGQGTYEQYF. Here the CDR3 DNA reads TGTGCCAGCAGCTCACCGGGACAGGGGACCTACGAGCAGTACTTC.

J is TRBJ1-5 and V is TRBV27; 7 bases map to TRBD1. CDR1 MNHEY and CDR2 SMNVEV come from the germline V gene (reference sequence). Trimming removed 5 bases from V and 3 bases from J; junction bases left unmatched: 10. The CDR3 loop spans 16 amino acids. The CDR3 loop reads CASSPQGTVLNQPQHF. CDR3 in DNA: TGTGCCAGCAGTCCCCAAGGGACAGTACTCAATCAGCCCCAGCATTTT.

The chain carries TRBV6-5 and TRBJ2-7, with 15 bases matching TRBD2. CDR3 length equals 14 residues. V dropped 10 bases and J dropped 4; count of bases not matched to a gene: 5. The germline CDR1 and CDR2 sequences are MNHEY and SVGAGI. The CDR3 region is CATGGLAGGYEQYF. The CDR3 DNA sequence: TGTGCCACCGGGGGACTAGCGGGAGGTTACGAGCAGTACTTC.

In its sample, this clone was seen a few times. The chain couples TRBV7-7 to TRBJ1-4; 10 bases are a match to TRBD1. The germline CDR1 and CDR2 sequences are SSHAT and FNYEAQ (reference sequence). V shed 4 bases, J shed 6 bases, and the junction held 11 bases outside the gene matches. The CDR3 contains 17 residues. The CDR3 reads CASSYYPPGQGDEKLFF. The CDR3 nucleotides are TGTGCCAGCAGCTACTACCCCCCCGGACAGGGGGATGAAAAACTGTTTTTT. Supplemented by reference TRBV7-7 and TRBJ1-4, the full variable domain reads GAGVSQSPRYKVTKRGQDVTLRCDPISSHATLYWYQQALGQGPEFLTYFNYEAQPDKSGLPSDRFSAERPEGSISTLTIQRTEQRDSAMYRCASSYYPPGQGDEKLFFGSGTQLSVL.

This chain links TRBV28 with TRBJ2-1; D is ambiguous. Germline V CDR1 and CDR2: MDHEN, SYDVKM. V dropped 4 bases and J dropped 7 bases, with 5 bases sitting between them. The CDR3 loop spans 11 amino acids. CDR3 residues: CASSSGNEQFF. CDR3 DNA sequence: TGTGCCAGCAGTTCCGGGAATGAGCAGTTCTTC.

This clone was detected a few times. V usage is TRBV7-9 and J usage is TRBJ1-5, with a weak D call TRBD1 (5 bases). The V and J ends lost 5 bases and 2 bases respectively, with 13 bases between them. Germline CDR1 reads SEHNR; CDR2 reads FQNEAQ (reference sequence). The CDR3 has 15 amino acids. Written as DNA, the CDR3 is TGTGCCAGCAGCCCCCTGGGAGGGGGCAATCAGCCCCAGCATTTT. Amino acid sequence: CASSPLGGGNQPQHF.

V and J are TRBV28 and TRBJ1-5, with 7 bases aligning to TRBD1. CDR3 length: 18 residues. Germline CDR1 and CDR2: MDHEN and SYDVKM. The ends lost 2 bases at V and 4 bases at J; junction bases unmatched: 14. The CDR3, as DNA: TGTGCCAGCAGTTTAAGGCGACTCCGACAGGGACTTAATCAGCCCCAGCATTTT. Amino acids: CASSLRRLRQGLNQPQHF.

V is TRBV28 and J is TRBJ1-2; 10 bases map to TRBD1. Germline assignment: CDR1 MDHEN and CDR2 SYDVKM. The V gene end was trimmed by 6 bases and the J gene end by 7 bases; junction bases not matched to a gene: 5. The CDR3 totals 13 residues. The CDR3 DNA follows: TGTGCCAGCAGAGACAGGGGGCAGGGTGGCTACACCTTC. Translation: CASRDRGQGGYTF.

The rearrangement uses TRBV27 and TRBJ1-4, with TRBD1 identical over 7 bases. This CDR3 comprises 17 residues. V shed 4 bases and J 0 bases; nucleotides not matched to a gene: 8. Germline CDR1 and CDR2: MNHEY and SMNVEV (reference sequence). The CDR3 protein is CASSSLTGPATNEKLFF. The CDR3 DNA reads as TGTGCCAGCAGTTCCCTGACAGGGCCCGCAACTAATGAAAAACTGTTTTTT. Looking up the rest from reference TRBV27 and TRBJ1-4 gives the full variable domain: EAQVTQNPRYLITVTGKKLTVTCSQNMNHEYMSWYRQDPGLGLRQIYYSMNVEVTDKGDVPEGYKVSRKEKRNFPLILESPSPNQTSLYFCASSSLTGPATNEKLFFGSGTQLSVL.

The V call is TRBV7-3, the J call TRBJ1-2, with 11 bases fitting TRBD1. V dropped 3 bases and J dropped 7; count of bases not matched to a gene: 4. This CDR3 region has 14 residues. The V gene's germline CDR1 is SGHTA and CDR2 FQGTGA. CDR3 protein: CASSFQGQGGGYTF. Here the CDR3 DNA reads TGTGCCAGCAGCTTCCAGGGACAGGGGGGTGGCTACACCTTC.

This clone was recorded a few times. The CDR3 nucleotides read TGTGCCAGCAGCGAAAGCGGGAGAGTTGGTGAGCAGTTCTTC. Its protein product is CASSESGRVGEQFF. The genes are TRBV11-3 and TRBJ2-1; TRBD2 agrees at 8 bases. This CDR3 is built from 14 residues. With 5 bases clipped from V and 9 bases from J, the junction kept 9 bases outside the gene matches. Germline lookup yields CDR1 SGHNT and CDR2 YENEEA.